Sequencing of this T cell receptor beta chain was carried out in a study of CD8 T cells in ankylosing spondylitis (dated by TCRdb to the late 2010s). Regarding the study in general: T cell receptor beta repertoires were profiled in healthy donors and ankylosing spondylitis patients so that disease-linked TCR variants could be found. The full study cohort was made up of 25 ankylosing spondylitis patients and 108 healthy donors. Samples of peripheral blood were taken, and for ankylosing spondylitis patients, synovial fluid was collected as well. What the research found in general, with its limitations: Some motif variants were previously reported in synovial fluid and blood of reactive arthritis patients, suggesting common disease-initiation mechanisms. A TCR beta motif of several highly homologous amino acid variants appeared characteristic of blood from ankylosing spondylitis patients. According to the report, matched synovial fluid samples from ankylosing spondylitis patients were significantly enriched for the disease-linked clones. The disease-linked clones showed a CD8+ phenotype and occurred at relatively low frequencies in peripheral blood.

The data were produced on an Illumina HiSeq 2500. TCR beta libraries were prepared by quantitative 5'-RACE with molecular barcodes. The original pipeline was this. To identify disease-linked TCR variants, a new computational method was used, one built on a probabilistic model of VDJ rearrangement. The raw public data were reprocessed by TCRdb itself: fastp quality trimming at Q25, MiXCR clonotype calling, in-frame beta chains only. Rows matching on CDR3 protein sequence are summarized as one entry with the most common DNA and genes. TCRdb's processing, not the study's, gives the V and J calls here. For this sample the table gives about 480,000 distinct CDR3 sequences, of which 15% to 20% were detected only once. Together, the top ten hold approximately 1% of the sample. Note on this clonotype: This receptor's antigen is unknown. No base qualities exist here, and no much larger clone lies one base off it.

The sample comprised blood, either unsorted or a sorted T cell fraction (not recorded which). The clonotype originates from a male donor with ankylosing spondylitis.

The bases read TGCAGTGCTCAGGACTCCGGGTGGGACACTGAAGCTTTCTTT. This yields the protein CSAQDSGWDTEAFF. Recombination joined TRBV20-1 with TRBJ1-1; confidence is insufficient to name the D gene. The CDR3 runs 14 amino acids, cysteine and phenylalanine included. The retained sequence is limited to the CDR3, 42 bases, with the frame set at the first base. The germline V gene (reference sequence) sets CDR1 to DFQATT and CDR2 to SNEGSKA. At the junction V is shortened by 5 bases and J by 3 bases, with 16 bases in between.